One and the same sample provided the 27 T cell receptor beta chains below, sequenced in a study of blood T cell repertoires in COVID-19. Generated by immunoSEQ multiplex PCR, the TCRdb table keeps only in-frame clones and is missing some. The sample records a few hundred thousand clones, nearly 90% being singletons. Material: peripheral blood. The receptor source for this set is a woman aged 40 to 50 who had recovered from COVID-19.

This clone was found a few times. The gene calls are TRBV5-1 and TRBJ2-3, with D maybe TRBD2 (6 bases). This CDR3 has 16 amino acids. Trimming removed 7 bases at V and 2 bases at J, with 20 bases between. Germline CDR1 SGHRS, CDR2 YFSETQ. The DNA for the CDR3 is TGCGCCAGCCGGACCGGGACTCAGATTAACACAGATACGCAGTATTTT. Residues: CASRTGTQINTDTQYF.

This rearrangement joins TRBV7-9 to TRBJ1-3, with D perhaps TRBD1 (6 bases). This CDR3 comprises 13 residues. Trimming cost V 7 bases and J 8 bases, with 15 bases left between them. From germline, CDR1 is SEHNR and CDR2 FQNEAQ (reference sequence). In DNA, the CDR3 is TGTGCCAGCACTAACGTACAGGGTTACACCATATATTTT. It yields the protein CASTNVQGYTIYF.

This chain joins TRBV10-2 and TRBJ2-7; 8 bases are shared with TRBD1. Germline CDR1 WSHSY, CDR2 SAAADI. Trimming removed 10 bases from V and 3 bases from J; junction bases left unmatched: 5. The CDR3 has 12 residues. This chain's CDR3 is CANRDRLYEQYV. CDR3 coding DNA: TGCGCCAACCGGGACAGGCTCTACGAGCAGTACGTC.

The DNA of the CDR3 is TGCGCCAGCAGCCAAGATCTAAGAGGGGGTAACACAGATACGCAGTATTTT. This translates into CASSQDLRGGNTDTQYF. This chain links TRBV4-1 with TRBJ2-3; D may be TRBD1 (6 bases). Trimming took 0 bases from V and 2 from J, leaving 15 bases between them. In germline, CDR1 is MGHRA, CDR2 YSYEKL. There are 17 residues in the CDR3.

The V and J genes are TRBV6-5 and TRBJ1-2; the D is unclear. The germline CDR1 and CDR2 sequences are MNHEY and SVGAGI. This CDR3 has 13 amino acids. The V gene lost 4 bases and the J gene lost 8 bases, with 14 bases spanning the gap. The DNA of the CDR3 is TGTGCCAGCAGTTCGGCGTCAGGAGGGGGCTACACCTTC. This encodes CASSSASGGGYTF.

This sequence joins TRBV7-3 and TRBJ1-1, with D perhaps TRBD1 (5 bases). V gave up 4 bases and J gave up 2 bases, with 8 bases separating them. The CDR3 runs to 13 residues. Germline assignment: CDR1 SGHTA and CDR2 FQGTGA. The DNA of the CDR3 is TGTGCCAGCAGCTCACAGGTTAACACTGAAGCTTTCTTT. Residues: CASSSQVNTEAFF.

V is TRBV12-2 and J is TRBJ2-3; TRBD2, the D gene given by the table, was not confirmed from the DNA. TRBV12-2 is given as a pseudogene. The CDR3 is 14 residues long. Here the CDR3 reads CASRLELSTDTQYF. CDR3 sequence (DNA): TGTGCAAGTCGCTTGGAGTTAAGCACAGATACGCAGTATTTT.

This clone was seen only once. The chain uses TRBV6-1 and TRBJ2-3; D is possibly TRBD1 (5 bases). The CDR3 is 17 amino acids. Trimming left V 2 bases short and J 0 bases short, with 15 bases between. In germline, CDR1 is MNHNS, CDR2 SASEGT. The CDR3 reads CASSENRNRRSTDTQYF. For the CDR3, the DNA is TGTGCCAGCAGTGAAAATCGAAACAGGCGAAGCACAGATACGCAGTATTTT.

The chain joins TRBV28 to TRBJ1-2; tentatively, D is TRBD1 (5 bases). The CDR3 contains 10 residues. The V gene lost 10 bases and the J gene lost 11 bases, with 14 bases spanning the gap. CDR1 and CDR2 (germline): MDHEN, SYDVKM. DNA of the CDR3: TGTGCCATCGGGGGGTCCGTATACACCTTC. Translated, it gives CAIGGSVYTF.

The chain links TRBV3-1 (or the pseudogene TRBV3-2) to TRBJ1-6; 9 nucleotides agree with TRBD1. CDR3 size: 14 residues. Per the germline V gene, CDR1 is LGHDT and CDR2 is YNNKEL (reference sequence). V shed 4 bases, J shed 7 bases, and the junction held 2 bases outside the gene matches. CDR3: CASSRTGENSPLHF. The CDR3, as DNA: TGTGCCAGCAGCCGGACAGGGGAGAATTCACCCCTCCACTTT.

This clone has a handful of counts. The chain recombines TRBV6-7 with TRBJ2-7; no reliable D call. TRBV6-7 is annotated as an ORF whose role is uncertain. V was clipped by 6 bases and J by 5 bases, with 17 bases between them. The CDR3 sequence is 14 residues long. This chain's CDR3 is CASSPRLSRDEQYV. CDR3 sequence (DNA): TGTGCCAGCAGCCCACGCCTAAGTCGCGACGAGCAGTACGTC.

As DNA, the CDR3 is TGTGCCAGCAGCGCCACTAGCGGGGCCACAGATACGCAGTATTTT. Translating gives CASSATSGATDTQYF. This chain links TRBV7-2 with TRBJ2-3; 10 nucleotides align to TRBD2. J gave up 2 bases and V 5 bases, and 4 bases lay outside the gene matches. This CDR3 region has 15 residues. Looked up from germline, CDR1 is SGHTA and CDR2 is FQGNSA. The full variable domain, in which reference TRBV7-2 and TRBJ2-3 provide the parts outside the CDR3, is GAGVSQSPSNKVTEKGKDVELRCDPISGHTALYWYRQSLGQGLEFLIYFQGNSAPDKSGLPSDRFSAERTGGSVSTLTIQRTQQEDSAVYLCASSATSGATDTQYFGPGTRLTVL.

The CDR3 region is CASSSGLAGAQGELFF. The CDR3 DNA sequence: TGCGCCAGCAGCTCTGGACTAGCGGGGGCCCAGGGGGAGCTGTTTTTT. The gene calls are TRBV5-1 and TRBJ2-2; 13 bases are shared with TRBD2. J lost 8 bases, V lost 3 bases, and 7 bases had no gene match. The CDR3 is 16 residues long. Germline assignment: CDR1 SGHRS and CDR2 YFSETQ.

This clone appeared once. The chain joins TRBV3-1 (or the pseudogene TRBV3-2) to TRBJ1-3; TRBD1 matches at 9 bases. The V segment lost 3 bases and the J segment 7 bases; nucleotides outside the gene matches: 7. This CDR3 has 15 amino acids. Germline values: CDR1 LGHDT, CDR2 YNNKEL (reference sequence). In DNA form, the CDR3 reads TGTGCCAGCAGCCACCGAGACAGGGGGTTGAACACCATATATTTT. Its protein is CASSHRDRGLNTIYF.

V is TRBV6-4 and J is TRBJ2-6, with TRBD2 matching over 9 bases. CDR1 is MRHNA, CDR2 SNTAGT, per germline. The V and J ends lost 11 bases and 4 bases, in that order; junction bases with no gene match: 15. CDR3 length: 17 residues. The CDR3 region is CARRGGGGGAGANVLTF. CDR3 nucleotide sequence: TGTGCCCGCCGCGGGGGGGGAGGGGGGGCCGGGGCCAACGTCCTGACTTTC.

The rearrangement joins TRBV10-1 to TRBJ2-7; unclear D gene. CDR1 and CDR2 (germline): WNHNN, SYGVQD (reference sequence). The CDR3 length is 12 residues. V lost 7 bases and J lost 4, with 11 bases in between. CDR3 nucleotides: TGCGCCAGCATCGGAGCGCCGTACGAGCAGTACGTC. It yields the protein CASIGAPYEQYV.

As DNA, the CDR3 is TGTGCCAGCAGCGCCGTGAGACAAGAGACCCAGTACTTC. Residues: CASSAVRQETQYF. This chain joins TRBV7-6 and TRBJ2-5; D call uncertain. The germline V gene has CDR1 SGHVS and CDR2 FNYEAQ. There are 13 residues in the CDR3. Trimming took off 5 bases at V and 2 bases at J, with 9 bases between the two ends.

The J gene is TRBJ1-1, the V gene TRBV3-1 (or the pseudogene TRBV3-2); a weak D match, TRBD1 (6 bases). The ends were cut back, 3 bases at V and 0 bases at J, with 11 bases in the middle. The germline V gene encodes CDR1 LGHDT and CDR2 YNNKEL (reference sequence). The length of the CDR3 is 15 residues. Here the CDR3 reads CASSQARGLNTEAFF. Here the CDR3 DNA reads TGTGCCAGCAGCCAGGCCAGGGGATTGAACACTGAAGCTTTCTTT.

This clone was counted a single time. The gene calls are TRBV18 and TRBJ1-2, with D perhaps TRBD1 (5 bases). Germline CDR1 KGHSH, CDR2 LQKENI. Trimming stripped 4 bases from V and 3 bases from J, with 18 bases between. The CDR3 extends over 16 amino acids. This chain's CDR3 is CASSRSPGGIDYGYTF. The CDR3 nucleotides read TGTGCCAGCTCACGATCCCCCGGGGGGATAGACTATGGCTACACCTTC. Combining the CDR3 with reference TRBV18 and TRBJ1-2 gives the whole variable domain NAGVMQNPRHLVRRRGQEARLRCSPMKGHSHVYWYRQLPEEGLKFMVYLQKENIIDESGMPKERFSAEFPKEGPSILRIQQVVRGDSAAYFCASSRSPGGIDYGYTFGSGTRLTVV.

This clone was seen more than once but under ten times. The rearrangement joins TRBV19 to TRBJ1-2; no reliable D call. The germline V gene encodes CDR1 LNHDA and CDR2 SQIVND (reference sequence). With 4 bases removed from V and 3 bases from J, the gap between germline ends came to 6 bases. This CDR3 is 12 amino acids long. CDR3: CASSSRDYGYTF. The CDR3 DNA is TGTGCCAGTAGTAGTCGCGACTATGGCTACACCTTC. Looking up the rest from reference TRBV19 and TRBJ1-2 gives the full variable domain: DGGITQSPKYLFRKEGQNVTLSCEQNLNHDAMYWYRQDPGQGLRLIYYSQIVNDFQKGDIAEGYSVSREKKESFPLTVTSAQKNPTAFYLCASSSRDYGYTFGSGTRLTVV.

This chain links TRBV7-9 with TRBJ1-1; D gene uncertain. CDR3 length: 17 residues. V was clipped by 4 bases and J by 1 base, with 19 bases between them. Germline V gene lookup returns CDR1 SEHNR and CDR2 FQNEAQ (reference sequence). This CDR3 is CASSSKGSRKKNTEAFF. The CDR3 coding sequence is TGTGCCAGCAGCTCAAAAGGGAGCCGGAAAAAGAACACTGAAGCTTTCTTT.

The V call is TRBV5-4, the J call TRBJ2-7; 7 bases are a match to TRBD1. Losses at the gene ends were 2 bases for V and 4 bases for J; bases not matched to a gene: 3. The CDR3 runs 13 residues. Germline CDR1 reads SGHNT; CDR2 reads YYREEE (reference sequence). The CDR3 here is CASSFQGVYEQYF. The CDR3 DNA reads TGTGCCAGCAGCTTCCAGGGGGTTTACGAGCAGTACTTC.

This chain joins TRBV6-5 and TRBJ1-2, with D tentatively TRBD1 (5 bases). V was shortened by 7 bases and J by 4 bases, with 13 bases between the two germline ends. The CDR3 sequence is 13 residues long. Germline CDR1 reads MNHEY; CDR2 reads SVGAGI. The CDR3 here is CASKEGEGYGYTF. In DNA form, the CDR3 reads TGTGCCAGCAAGGAAGGGGAGGGCTATGGCTACACCTTC.

This clone occurred once. The chain has TRBV27 and TRBJ1-4; tentative D call: TRBD1 (6 bases). Germline V gene sequence: CDR1 MNHEY, CDR2 SMNVEV (reference sequence). With 5 bases removed from V and 7 bases from J, the gap between germline ends came to 14 bases. The CDR3 contains 14 residues. This CDR3 is CASSTQGLAEKLFF. Here the CDR3 DNA reads TGTGCCAGCAGTACACAGGGCCTTGCTGAAAAACTGTTTTTT.

The chain employs TRBV6-5 and TRBJ1-2; D is undetermined. Germline assignment: CDR1 MNHEY and CDR2 SVGAGI. This CDR3 is built from 13 residues. Trimming took off 0 bases at V and 4 bases at J, with 6 bases between the two ends. The CDR3 is CASSYSQSYGYTF. The CDR3 bases are TGTGCCAGCAGTTACTCCCAGTCCTATGGCTACACCTTC.

This chain joins TRBV7-6 and TRBJ2-1; TRBD1 might be the D (6 bases). From germline, CDR1 is SGHVS and CDR2 FNYEAQ. The V end was cut by 5 bases, the J end by 3 bases, with 17 bases between. CDR3 length equals 16 residues. The CDR3 DNA reads TGTGCCAGCAGCCGCACAGGGAGCTCGAACTACAATGAGCAGTTCTTC. Translated, it gives CASSRTGSSNYNEQFF.

J is TRBJ1-5 and V is TRBV28, with D maybe TRBD1 (5 bases). Trimming pared 7 bases from V and 7 bases from J, leaving 20 bases between. The V gene's germline CDR1 is MDHEN and CDR2 SYDVKM. The CDR3 is made up of 15 amino acids. This chain's CDR3 is CASKVGRLTGQPQHF. DNA for the CDR3: TGTGCCAGCAAGGTCGGGCGCCTTACAGGACAGCCCCAGCATTTT.